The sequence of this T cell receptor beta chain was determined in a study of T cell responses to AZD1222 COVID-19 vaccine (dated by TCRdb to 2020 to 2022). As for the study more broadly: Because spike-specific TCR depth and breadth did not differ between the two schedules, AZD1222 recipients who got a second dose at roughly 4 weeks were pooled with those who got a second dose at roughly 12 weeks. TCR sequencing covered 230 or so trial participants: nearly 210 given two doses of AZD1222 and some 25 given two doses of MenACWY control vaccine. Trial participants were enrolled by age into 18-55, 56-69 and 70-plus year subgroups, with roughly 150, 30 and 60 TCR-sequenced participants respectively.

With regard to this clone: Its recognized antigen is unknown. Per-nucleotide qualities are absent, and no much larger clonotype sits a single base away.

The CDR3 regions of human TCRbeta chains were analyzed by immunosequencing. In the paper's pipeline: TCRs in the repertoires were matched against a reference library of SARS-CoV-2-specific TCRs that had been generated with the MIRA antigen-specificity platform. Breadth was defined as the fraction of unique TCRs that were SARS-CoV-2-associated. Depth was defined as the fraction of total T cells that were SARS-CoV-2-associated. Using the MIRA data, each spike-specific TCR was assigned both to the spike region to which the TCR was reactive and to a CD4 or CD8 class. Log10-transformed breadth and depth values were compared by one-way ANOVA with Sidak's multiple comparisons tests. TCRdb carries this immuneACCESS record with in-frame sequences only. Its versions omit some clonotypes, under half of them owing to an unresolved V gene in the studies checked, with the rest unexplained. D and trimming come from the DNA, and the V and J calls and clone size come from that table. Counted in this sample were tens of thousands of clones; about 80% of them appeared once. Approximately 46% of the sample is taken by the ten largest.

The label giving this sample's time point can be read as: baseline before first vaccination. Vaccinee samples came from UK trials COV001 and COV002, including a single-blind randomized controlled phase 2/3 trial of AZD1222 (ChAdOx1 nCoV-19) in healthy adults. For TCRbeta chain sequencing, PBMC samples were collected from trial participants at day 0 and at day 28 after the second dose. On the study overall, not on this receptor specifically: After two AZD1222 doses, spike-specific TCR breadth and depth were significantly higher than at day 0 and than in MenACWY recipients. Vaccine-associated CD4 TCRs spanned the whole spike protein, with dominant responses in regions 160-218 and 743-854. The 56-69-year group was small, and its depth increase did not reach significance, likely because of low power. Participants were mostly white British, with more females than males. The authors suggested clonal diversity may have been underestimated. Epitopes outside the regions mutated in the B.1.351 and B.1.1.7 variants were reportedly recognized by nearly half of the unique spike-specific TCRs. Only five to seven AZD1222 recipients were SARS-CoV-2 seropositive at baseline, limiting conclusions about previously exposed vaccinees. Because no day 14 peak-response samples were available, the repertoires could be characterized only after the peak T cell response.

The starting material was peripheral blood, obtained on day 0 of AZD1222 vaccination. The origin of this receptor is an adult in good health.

The DNA sequence is TGCGCCAGCAGCTTGGCCCCAGGGGCCAACGTCCTGACTTTC. It translates as CASSLAPGANVLTF. The rearranged segments are TRBV5-1 and TRBJ2-6, with the D gene too uncertain to name. The cysteine opens and the phenylalanine closes a CDR3 of 14 amino acids. Of the read, only the CDR3 DNA is kept; its 42 bases are in frame from base 1. V and J lose 0 bases and 4 bases, and a span of 5 bases separates them. The germline V gene yields SGHRS for CDR1 and YFSETQ for CDR2.